This T cell receptor (beta chain) stems from a study of blood T cell repertoires in COVID-19 (dated by TCRdb to about 2020). Regarding the research as a whole: The collaborator samples originated in the United States, Italy and Spain and spanned the acute and convalescent phases of COVID-19. The material from the prospective study consisted of cDNA or gDNA derived from T cells, B-cell-depleted T cells, or PBMCs. Deeply sampled blood TCRbeta repertoires from subjects exposed to, actively infected with, or recovered from COVID-19 were included in the dataset. The repertoires were released in a freely available public database meant as a resource for research on the immune response to SARS-CoV-2. Samples were obtained from the ongoing ImmuneRACE study (first 160 participants) and from over a thousand subjects provided by 6 global collaborators. Nearly every sample came with metadata listing a de-identified subject ID, COVID-19 status, age in years and sex. Where HLA class I and class II types were available, the types were taken from metadata supplied by the sample provider, not from assay-based typing.

Participants in the prospective study were enrolled through a virtual design, were aged about 18 to 100 years, and lived in about 25 United States geographic areas. Cohort assignment in the prospective study relied on participant-reported clinical history from a screening survey and a study questionnaire. For ImmuneRACE Cohort 3, a participant was defined as recovered based on two consecutive negative NP/OP PCR tests, clearance by a healthcare professional, or resolution of symptoms. Mobile phlebotomists in the prospective study collected whole blood, serum and a nasopharyngeal or oropharyngeal swab from every participant. Additional blood draws and questionnaires over an approximately 2-month period could optionally be provided by prospective study participants. Before DNA extraction, prospective study blood samples were shipped either frozen or at room temperature. The immunoSEQ Assay, a bias-controlled multiplex PCR, was used to amplify TCRbeta CDR3 regions from genomic DNA. The original methods were these. The number of nucleated cells in each sample was estimated from the amplification of reference gene primers within the assay. To quantify the absolute abundance of each unique TCRbeta CDR3 rearrangement, sequence reads were collapsed and filtered. Productive Simpson clonality was computed per sample as the square root of Simpson's diversity index over productive rearrangements. TCRdb retrieved this table from immuneACCESS and kept in-frame rearrangements only. Not all clones are present; in checked studies, unresolved V genes account for under half, and no reason is known for the remainder. The V and J calls and the clone size are those of that table, but D and trimming were determined from the DNA. The sample records about 300,000 clones, roughly 89% of which are singletons. The ten largest clones take up approximately 4.7% of the sample.

In regard to this clone: No cognate antigen has been identified for it. Per-nucleotide qualities are absent, and no much larger clonotype sits a single base away.

Overall study outcomes, separate from this receptor: The quantity of clinical and demographic metadata differed by source and by participant and was supplied without curation.

The sample taken for sequencing was PBMCs or T cells enriched from blood (not recorded which). The clonotype originates from a man aged 60 to 75 who had recovered from COVID-19.

The encoded CDR3 is CASSSRTSTDTQYF. The nucleotide sequence reads TGTGCCAGCAGCTCACGAACTAGCACAGATACGCAGTATTTT. The rearrangement combines TRBV7-2 with TRBJ2-3, with the D gene call left open. V is reduced by 4 bases and J by 0 bases, leaving a spacing of 8 bases between them. As encoded in the germline V gene, CDR1 is SGHTA while CDR2 is FQGNSA. Including cysteine and phenylalanine, the CDR3 has 14 amino acids. The sequence is cut down to CDR3 DNA, 42 bases in frame from base 1.